This record concerns one T cell receptor beta chain sequence. A single base separates this from a much larger clone, so it may be a read error. The CDR3 contains 16 residues. Germline lookup yields CDR1 LGHNA and CDR2 YSLEER. TCRdb called the 5' RACE reads again in MiXCR, with one record for every CDR3 protein. The data hold about 130,000 distinct CDR3 sequences, with about 6.2% observed a single time. This specimen comes from a study of T cells after yellow fever vaccination. The chain links TRBV4-3 to TRBJ2-2, with D uncertain. The sequence was obtained from a man younger than 40 who received the YFV17D yellow fever vaccine. The sequencing used CD4+ T cells sorted from PBMCs, collected 10 days after the yellow fever booster vaccination. The CDR3 DNA follows: TGCGTCAGCAGCCAAGTTAAATCAACGGTTCCCGGGGAGCTGTTTTTT. Its translation is CVSSQVKSTVPGELFF.